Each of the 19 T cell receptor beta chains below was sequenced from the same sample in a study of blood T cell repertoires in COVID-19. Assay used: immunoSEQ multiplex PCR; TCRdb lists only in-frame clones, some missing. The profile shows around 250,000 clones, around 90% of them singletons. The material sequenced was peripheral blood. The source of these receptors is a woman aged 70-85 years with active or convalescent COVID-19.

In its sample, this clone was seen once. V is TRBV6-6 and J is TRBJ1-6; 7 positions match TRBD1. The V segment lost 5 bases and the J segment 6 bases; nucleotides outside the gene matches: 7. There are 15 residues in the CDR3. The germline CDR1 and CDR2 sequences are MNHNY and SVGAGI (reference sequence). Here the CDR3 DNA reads TGTGCCAGCAGTACGTTGGACAGGATTAATTCACCCCTCCACTTT. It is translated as CASSTLDRINSPLHF.

The CDR3 here is CATSDPDSVEQYF. CDR3 DNA: TGTGCCACCAGTGACCCCGACTCCGTGGAGCAGTACTTC. The chain uses TRBV24-1 and TRBJ2-7; D is uncertain. V shed 4 bases and J shed 7 bases, with 13 bases lying between them. Germline values: CDR1 KGHDR, CDR2 SFDVKD. The CDR3 runs to 13 residues.

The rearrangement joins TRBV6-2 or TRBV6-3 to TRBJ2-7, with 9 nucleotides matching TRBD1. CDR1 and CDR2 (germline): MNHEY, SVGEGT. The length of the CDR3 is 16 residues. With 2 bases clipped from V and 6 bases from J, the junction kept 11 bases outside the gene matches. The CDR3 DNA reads TGTGCCAGCAGTTACCGGACAGGGGAGTTACCCTCCGAGCAGTACTTC. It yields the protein CASSYRTGELPSEQYF.

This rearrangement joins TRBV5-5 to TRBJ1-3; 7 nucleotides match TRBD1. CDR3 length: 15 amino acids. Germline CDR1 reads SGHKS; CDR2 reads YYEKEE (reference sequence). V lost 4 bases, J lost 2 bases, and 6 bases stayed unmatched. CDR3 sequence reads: CASSLQTGTGNTIYF. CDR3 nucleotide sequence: TGTGCCAGCAGCCTCCAGACAGGGACTGGAAACACCATATATTTT. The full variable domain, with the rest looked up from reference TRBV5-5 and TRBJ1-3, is DAGVTQSPTHLIKTRGQQVTLRCSPISGHKSVSWYQQVLGQGPQFIFQYYEKEERGRGNFPDRFSARQFPNYSSELNVNALLLGDSALYLCASSLQTGTGNTIYFGEGSWLTVV.

CDR3 coding DNA: TGTGCCAGCAGCCAGCTAGGGGTCGAAAACACCGGGGAGCTGTTTTTT. Its protein is CASSQLGVENTGELFF. V and J are TRBV4-2 and TRBJ2-2; D is possibly TRBD1 (5 bases). Germline loops: CDR1 LGHNA, CDR2 YNFKEQ. The CDR3 loop spans 16 amino acids. V lost 3 bases, J lost 2 bases, and 13 bases lay in between.

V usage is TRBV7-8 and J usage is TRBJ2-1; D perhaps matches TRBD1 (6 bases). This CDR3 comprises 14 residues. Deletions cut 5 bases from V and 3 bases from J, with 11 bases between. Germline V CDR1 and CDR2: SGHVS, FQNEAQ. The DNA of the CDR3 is TGTGCCAGCAGCCAAGGACAGAACTACAATGAGCAGTTCTTC. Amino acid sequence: CASSQGQNYNEQFF.

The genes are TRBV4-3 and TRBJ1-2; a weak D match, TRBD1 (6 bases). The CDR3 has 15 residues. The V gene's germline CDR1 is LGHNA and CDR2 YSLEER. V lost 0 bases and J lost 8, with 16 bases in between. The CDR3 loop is CASSQDHRAGGGYTF. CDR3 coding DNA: TGCGCCAGCAGCCAAGATCACAGGGCTGGTGGAGGCTACACCTTC.

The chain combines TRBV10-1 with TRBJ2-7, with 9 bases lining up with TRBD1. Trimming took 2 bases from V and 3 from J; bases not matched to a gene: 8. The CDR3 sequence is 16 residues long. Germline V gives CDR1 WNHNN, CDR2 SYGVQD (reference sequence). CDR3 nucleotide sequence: TGCGCCAGCAGTGAGCGTAGGACAGGGGAGATCTACGAGCAGTACTTC. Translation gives CASSERRTGEIYEQYF.

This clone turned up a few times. CDR3 nucleotides: TGTGCCAGCAGTCCCCCGCAGGGCGCAAGCTCCTACAATGAGCAGTTCTTC. Translation: CASSPPQGASSYNEQFF. The V gene is TRBV6-6, the J gene TRBJ2-1, with D possibly matching TRBD1 (5 bases). The CDR3 length is 17 residues. Per germline, CDR1 MNHNY and CDR2 SVGAGI (reference sequence). V was cut by 5 bases and J by 0 bases, with 17 bases left in between.

CDR3 DNA sequence: TGTGCCAGCAGTCGCGGACAGGGGCTGTTTTTT. Translation gives CASSRGQGLFF. The chain links TRBV6-5 to TRBJ1-4; 9 nucleotides match TRBD1. Germline V lookup: CDR1 MNHEY, CDR2 SVGAGI. The ends lost 5 bases at V and 14 bases at J; junction bases unmatched: 3. The CDR3 covers 11 residues.

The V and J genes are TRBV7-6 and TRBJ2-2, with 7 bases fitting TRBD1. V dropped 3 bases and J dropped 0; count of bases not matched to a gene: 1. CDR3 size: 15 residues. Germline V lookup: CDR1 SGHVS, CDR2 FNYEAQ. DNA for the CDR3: TGTGCCAGCAGCTTTGGGACAGCGAACACCGGGGAGCTGTTTTTT. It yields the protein CASSFGTANTGELFF.

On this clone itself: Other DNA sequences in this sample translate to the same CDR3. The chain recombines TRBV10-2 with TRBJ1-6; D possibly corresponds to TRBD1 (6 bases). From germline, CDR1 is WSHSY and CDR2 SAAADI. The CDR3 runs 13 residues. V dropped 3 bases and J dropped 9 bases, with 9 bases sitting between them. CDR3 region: CASSEQGASPLHF. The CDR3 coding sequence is TGCGCCAGCAGTGAACAGGGAGCTTCACCCCTCCACTTT.

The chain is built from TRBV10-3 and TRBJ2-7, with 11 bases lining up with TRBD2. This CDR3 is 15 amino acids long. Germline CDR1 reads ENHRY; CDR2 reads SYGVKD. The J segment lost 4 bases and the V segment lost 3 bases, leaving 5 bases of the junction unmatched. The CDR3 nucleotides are TGTGCCATCAGTGACTCGCCTAGCGGGGGGTACGAGCAGTACTTC. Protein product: CAISDSPSGGYEQYF.

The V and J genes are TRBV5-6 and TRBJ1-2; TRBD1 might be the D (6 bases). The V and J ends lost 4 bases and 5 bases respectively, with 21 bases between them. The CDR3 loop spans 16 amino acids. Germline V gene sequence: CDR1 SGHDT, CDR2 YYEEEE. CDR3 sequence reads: CASSLLDSNSIYGYTF. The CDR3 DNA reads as TGTGCCAGCAGCCTCCTGGACAGTAATTCCATTTATGGCTACACCTTC.

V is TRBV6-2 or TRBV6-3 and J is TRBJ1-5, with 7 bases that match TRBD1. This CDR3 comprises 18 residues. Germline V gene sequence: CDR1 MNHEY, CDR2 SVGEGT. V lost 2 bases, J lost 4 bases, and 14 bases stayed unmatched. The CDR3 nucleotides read TGTGCCAGCAGTTACCCCCCTATCCGACAGGGTTGGAATCAGCCCCAGCATTTT. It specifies CASSYPPIRQGWNQPQHF.

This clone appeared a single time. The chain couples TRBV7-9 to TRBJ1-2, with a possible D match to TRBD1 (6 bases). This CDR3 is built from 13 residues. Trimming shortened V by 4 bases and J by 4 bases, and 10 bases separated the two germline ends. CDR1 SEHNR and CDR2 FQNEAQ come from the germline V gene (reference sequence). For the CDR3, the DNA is TGTGCCAGCAGCTCAGGGGAAGCCTATGGCTACACCTTC. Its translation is CASSSGEAYGYTF.

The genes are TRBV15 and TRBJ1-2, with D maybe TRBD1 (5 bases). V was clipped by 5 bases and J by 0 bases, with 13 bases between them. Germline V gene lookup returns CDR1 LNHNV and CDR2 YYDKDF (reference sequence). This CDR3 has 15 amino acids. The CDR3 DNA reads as TGTGCCACCAGCGACCGGCGGGGGTCTAACTATGGCTACACCTTC. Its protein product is CATSDRRGSNYGYTF.

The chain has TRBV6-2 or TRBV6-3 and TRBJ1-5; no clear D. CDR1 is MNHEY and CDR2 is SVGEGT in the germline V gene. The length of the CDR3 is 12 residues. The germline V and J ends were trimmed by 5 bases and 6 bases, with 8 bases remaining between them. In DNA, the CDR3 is TGTGCCAGCAGTGGGTCGGGTCAGCCCCAGCATTTT. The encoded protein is CASSGSGQPQHF.

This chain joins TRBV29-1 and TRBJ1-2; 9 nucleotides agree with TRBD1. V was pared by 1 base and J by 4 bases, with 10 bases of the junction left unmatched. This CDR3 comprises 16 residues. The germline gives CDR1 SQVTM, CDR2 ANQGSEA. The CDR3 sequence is CSVEVSGQGPLYGYTF. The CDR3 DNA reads TGCAGCGTTGAAGTATCCGGACAGGGGCCTCTCTATGGCTACACCTTC.